The rows below give T cell receptor beta chains drawn from one sample of a study of T-cell reconstitution after alpha-beta-depleted transplantation in children. One entry per CDR3 protein results from TCRdb running MiXCR on the PCR reads. Altogether a few hundred thousand distinct CDR3 sequences are present, around 9.9% being singletons, with the ten largest covering 28%. The material sequenced was PBMCs, taken before TCRalphabeta/CD19-depleted stem cell transplant. The receptor set was obtained from a child in the first two years of life with acute myeloid leukemia, due to receive a stem cell transplant. The CDR3 runs from the conserved cysteine through the conserved F or W.

j_call v_call cdr3_aa
TRBJ1-5 TRBV24-1 CATSGAGGFDQPQHF
TRBJ1-2 TRBV4-1 CASSQDGRANYGYTF
TRBJ2-1 TRBV7-3 CASSLTGRENNEQFF
TRBJ2-7 TRBV14 CASSQFAGGEQYF
TRBJ2-1 TRBV12-3/TRBV12-4 CASSYGTRSNEQFF
TRBJ1-1 TRBV20-1 CSARDNQAPSDEAFF
TRBJ1-2 TRBV24-1 CATSAYGGGYTF
TRBJ1-6 TRBV3-1 CASSQGGANSPLHF
TRBJ2-1 TRBV7-8 CASRTSGNEQFF
TRBJ2-3 TRBV6-1 CASSIQRTGRDTQYF
TRBJ1-3 TRBV7-9 CASSFSDSGNTIYF
TRBJ2-3 TRBV7-2 CASSLERTSGTDTQYF
TRBJ2-3 TRBV15 CATSRDLGEGTDTQYF
TRBJ2-3 TRBV7-8 CASSLGQGMDTQYF
TRBJ1-1 TRBV5-1 CASSLVMGNTEAFF
TRBJ2-7 TRBV3-1 CASSLLLAELSEQYF
TRBJ2-3 TRBV30 CAWQRGAGTDTQYF
TRBJ2-1 TRBV5-8 CASSSRLADEQFF
TRBJ1-1 TRBV6-1 CASVRGRAFF
TRBJ1-1 TRBV29-1 CGGNRGDTEAFF
TRBJ1-5 TRBV12-3/TRBV12-4 CASSLWAYQPQHF
TRBJ1-2 TRBV28 CASSFGSYGYTF
TRBJ2-3 TRBV11-1 CASSLVGQPQDTQYF
TRBJ1-4 TRBV5-1 CASSLPKIQGGEEKLFF
TRBJ2-3 TRBV20-1 CSAIWESTDTQYF
TRBJ1-6 TRBV20-1 CSASPYSSPLHF
TRBJ2-5 TRBV5-1 CASNPLAGKETQYF
TRBJ2-4 TRBV29-1 CSVVKGGGNIQYF
TRBJ1-1 TRBV6-1 CASRHLGQGDGTEAFF
TRBJ1-2 TRBV14 CASSQRQGAGYTF
TRBJ2-3 TRBV2 CARDGVSDTQYF
TRBJ1-2 TRBV11-2 CASSLEPSPYGYTF
TRBJ2-3 TRBV5-1 CASSSGTSDTQYF
TRBJ1-1 TRBV12-3/TRBV12-4 CASSRGVTLGEAFF
TRBJ2-2 TRBV3-1 CASSQAGGATGELFF
TRBJ2-1 TRBV6-6 CASSYSDRGQFF
TRBJ2-1 TRBV4-2 CASSPSIVWTGGTLGSYNEQFF
TRBJ2-5 TRBV7-6 CASSLARLAGASETQYF
TRBJ2-5 TRBV3-1 CASSRTVGETQYF
TRBJ1-3 TRBV7-2 CASSLRAMFSGNTIYF
TRBJ1-3 TRBV10-3 CAISESVPSRVGNTIYF
TRBJ1-2 TRBV28 CASGALEGSGYTF